This entry is about one T cell receptor (beta chain). Germline V lookup: CDR1 SNHLY, CDR2 FYNNEI. This CDR3 spans 13 amino acids. Trimming cost V 6 bases and J 5 bases; bases outside gene matches: 4. These data belong to a study of lymphopenia after photon versus proton radiotherapy. TCRdb's table, derived via immunoSEQ multiplex PCR, lists solely in-frame clones and lacks some. This repertoire shows roughly 30,000 clones, roughly 90% found once; its top ten account for 6.8%. The receptor's source is a woman aged 45-60 years with pancreatic cancer. V is TRBV2 and J is TRBJ2-3, with 8 bases identical to TRBD1. The starting material was peripheral blood, obtained from a patient treated with photon-based radiotherapy. CDR3 sequence: CASSRQGKDTQYF. The CDR3 coding sequence is TGTGCCAGCAGCCGACAGGGGAAAGATACGCAGTATTTT.